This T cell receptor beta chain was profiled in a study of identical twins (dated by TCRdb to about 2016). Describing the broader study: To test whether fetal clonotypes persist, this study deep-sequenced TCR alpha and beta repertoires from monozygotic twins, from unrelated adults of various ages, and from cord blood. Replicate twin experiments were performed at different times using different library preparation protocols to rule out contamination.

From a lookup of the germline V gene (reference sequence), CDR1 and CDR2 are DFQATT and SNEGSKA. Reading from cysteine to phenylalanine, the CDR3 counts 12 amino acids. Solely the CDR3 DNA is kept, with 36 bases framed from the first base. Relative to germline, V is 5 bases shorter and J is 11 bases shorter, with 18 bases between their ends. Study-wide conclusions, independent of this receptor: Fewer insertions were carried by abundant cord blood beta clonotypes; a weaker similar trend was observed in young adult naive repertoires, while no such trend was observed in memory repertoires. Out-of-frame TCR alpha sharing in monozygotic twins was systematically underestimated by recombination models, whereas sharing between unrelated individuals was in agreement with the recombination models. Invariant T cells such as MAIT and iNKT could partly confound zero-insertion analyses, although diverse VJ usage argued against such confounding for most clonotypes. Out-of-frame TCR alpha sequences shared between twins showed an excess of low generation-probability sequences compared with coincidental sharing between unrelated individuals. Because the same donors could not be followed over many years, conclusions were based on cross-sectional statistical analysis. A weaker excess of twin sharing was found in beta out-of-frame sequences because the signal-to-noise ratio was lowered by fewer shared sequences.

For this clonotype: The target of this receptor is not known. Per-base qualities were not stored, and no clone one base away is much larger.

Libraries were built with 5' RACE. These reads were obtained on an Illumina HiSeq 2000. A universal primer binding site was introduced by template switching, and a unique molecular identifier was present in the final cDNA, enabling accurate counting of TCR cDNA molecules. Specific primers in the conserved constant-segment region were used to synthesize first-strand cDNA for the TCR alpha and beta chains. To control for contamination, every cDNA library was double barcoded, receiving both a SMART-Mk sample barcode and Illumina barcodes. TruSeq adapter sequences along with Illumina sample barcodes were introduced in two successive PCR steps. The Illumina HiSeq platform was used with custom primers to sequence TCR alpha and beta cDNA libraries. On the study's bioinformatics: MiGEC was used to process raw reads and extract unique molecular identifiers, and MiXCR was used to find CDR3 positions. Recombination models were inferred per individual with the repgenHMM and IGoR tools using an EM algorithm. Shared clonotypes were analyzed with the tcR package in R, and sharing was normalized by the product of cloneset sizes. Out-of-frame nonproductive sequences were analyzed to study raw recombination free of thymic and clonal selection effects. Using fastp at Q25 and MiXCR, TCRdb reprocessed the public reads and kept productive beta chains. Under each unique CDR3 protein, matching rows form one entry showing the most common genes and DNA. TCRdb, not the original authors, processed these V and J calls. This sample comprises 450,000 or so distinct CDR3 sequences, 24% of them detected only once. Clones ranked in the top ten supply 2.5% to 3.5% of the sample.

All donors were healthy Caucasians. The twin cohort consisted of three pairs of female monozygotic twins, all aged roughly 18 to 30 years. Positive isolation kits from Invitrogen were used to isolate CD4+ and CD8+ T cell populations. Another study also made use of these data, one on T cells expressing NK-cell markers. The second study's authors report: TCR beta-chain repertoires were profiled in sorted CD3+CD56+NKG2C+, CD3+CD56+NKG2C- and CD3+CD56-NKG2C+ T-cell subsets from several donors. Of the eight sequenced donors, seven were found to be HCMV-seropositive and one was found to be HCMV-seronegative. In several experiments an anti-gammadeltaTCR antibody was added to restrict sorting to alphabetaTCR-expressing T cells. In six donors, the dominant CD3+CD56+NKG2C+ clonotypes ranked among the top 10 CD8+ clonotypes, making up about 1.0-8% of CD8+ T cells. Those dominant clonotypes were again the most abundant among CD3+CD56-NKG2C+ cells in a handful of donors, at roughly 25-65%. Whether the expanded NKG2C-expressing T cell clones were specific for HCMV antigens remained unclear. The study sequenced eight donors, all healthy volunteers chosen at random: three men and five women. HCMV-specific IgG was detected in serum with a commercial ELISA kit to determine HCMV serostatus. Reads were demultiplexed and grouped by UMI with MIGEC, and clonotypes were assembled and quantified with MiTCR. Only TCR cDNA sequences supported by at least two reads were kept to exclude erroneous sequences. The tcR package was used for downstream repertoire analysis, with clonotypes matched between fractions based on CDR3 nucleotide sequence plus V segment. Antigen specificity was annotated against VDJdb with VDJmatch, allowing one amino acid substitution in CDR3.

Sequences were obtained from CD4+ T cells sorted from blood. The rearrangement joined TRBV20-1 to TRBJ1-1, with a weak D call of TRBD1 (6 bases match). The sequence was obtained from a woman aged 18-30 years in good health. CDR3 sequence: CSASSHRVGAFF. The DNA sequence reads TGCAGTGCTTCCTCACACAGGGTGGGGGCTTTCTTT.